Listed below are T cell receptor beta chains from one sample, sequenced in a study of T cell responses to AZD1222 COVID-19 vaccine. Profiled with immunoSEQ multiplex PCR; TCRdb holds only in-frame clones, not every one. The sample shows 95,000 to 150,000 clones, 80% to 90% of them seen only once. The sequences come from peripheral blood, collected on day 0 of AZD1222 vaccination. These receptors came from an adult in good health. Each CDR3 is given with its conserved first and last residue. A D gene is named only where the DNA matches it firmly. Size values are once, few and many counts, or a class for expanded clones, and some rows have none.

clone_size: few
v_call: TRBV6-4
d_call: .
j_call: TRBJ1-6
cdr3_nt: TGTGCCAGCAGTGACTCGAGAGGACGGTATGAGTTCTCTCCCCGAGACGATTCACCCCTCCACTTT
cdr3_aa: CASSDSRGRYEFSPRDDSPLHF

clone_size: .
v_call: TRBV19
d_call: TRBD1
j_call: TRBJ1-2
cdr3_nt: TGTGCCAGTAGTATAGGGCAGGGGGGCTACTTACGTGACGGCTACACCTTC
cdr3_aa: CASSIGQGGYLRDGYTF

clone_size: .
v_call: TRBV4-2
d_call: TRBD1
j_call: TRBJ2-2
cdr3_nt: TGTGCCAGCAGGATACTACAGGGGGCCGCCGGGGAGCTGTTTTTT
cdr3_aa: CASRILQGAAGELFF

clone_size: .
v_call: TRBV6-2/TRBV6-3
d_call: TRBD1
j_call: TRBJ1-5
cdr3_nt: TGTGCCAGCAGTTCGGAGGGGGCGCGCCCCCAGCATTTT
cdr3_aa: CASSSEGARPQHF

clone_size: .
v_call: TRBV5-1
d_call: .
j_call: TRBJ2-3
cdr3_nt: TGCGCCAGCAGCTTGGGCGGGACAGATACGCAGTATTTT
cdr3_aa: CASSLGGTDTQYF

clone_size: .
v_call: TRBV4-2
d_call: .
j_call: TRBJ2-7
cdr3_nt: TGTGCCAGCAGCCAAGGGGGAGTAGCGTGGCGGGAGCAGTACTTC
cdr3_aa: CASSQGGVAWREQYF

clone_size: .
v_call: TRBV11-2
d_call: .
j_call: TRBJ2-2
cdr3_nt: TGTGCCAGCAGCTTTTGGGGAGCGAACACCGGGGAGCTGTTTTTT
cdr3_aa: CASSFWGANTGELFF

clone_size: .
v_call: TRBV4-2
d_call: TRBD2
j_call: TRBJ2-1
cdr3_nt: TGTGCCAGCAGCCTGGGACTAGCGGGTTCGAATGAGCAGTTCTTC
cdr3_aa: CASSLGLAGSNEQFF

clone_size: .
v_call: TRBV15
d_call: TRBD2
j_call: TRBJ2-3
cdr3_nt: TGTGCCACCAGCAGAGTCCGGACTAGCGGAGCAGATACGCAGTATTTT
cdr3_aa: CATSRVRTSGADTQYF

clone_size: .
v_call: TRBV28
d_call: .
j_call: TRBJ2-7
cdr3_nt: TGTGCCAGCAGTTTAGTGGCGGCGGCCTACGAGCAGTACTTC
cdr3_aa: CASSLVAAAYEQYF

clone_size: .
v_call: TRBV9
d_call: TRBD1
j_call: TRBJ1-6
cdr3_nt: TGTGCCAGCAGCGGGTCGGACAGGGCGGGTAATTCACCCCTCCACTTT
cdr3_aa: CASSGSDRAGNSPLHF

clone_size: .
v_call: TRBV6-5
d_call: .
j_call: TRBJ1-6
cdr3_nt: TGTGCCAGCAGTTCGACAGAAGGCGGACCCCTCCACTTT
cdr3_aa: CASSSTEGGPLHF

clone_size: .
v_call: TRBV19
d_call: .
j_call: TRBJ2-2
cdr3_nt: TGTGCCAGTAGTATCCCCACAGGGATTAACACCGGGGAGCTGTTTTTT
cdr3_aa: CASSIPTGINTGELFF

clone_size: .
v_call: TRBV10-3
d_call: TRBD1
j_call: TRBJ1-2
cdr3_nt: TGTGCCATCAGTGAGTCCCCGGGACAGCGCGCCGGGGACTATGGCTACACCTTC
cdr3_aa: CAISESPGQRAGDYGYTF

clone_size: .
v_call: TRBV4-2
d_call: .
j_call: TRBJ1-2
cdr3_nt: TGTGCCAGCAGCCCAGTCGGGGGGGGTTCAGGTTACGGCTACACCTTC
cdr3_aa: CASSPVGGGSGYGYTF

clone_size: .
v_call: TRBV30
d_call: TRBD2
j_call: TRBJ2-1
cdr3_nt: TGTGCCTGGAGCTCCCCTAGCGGGGCCTACAATGAGCAGTTCTTC
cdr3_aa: CAWSSPSGAYNEQFF

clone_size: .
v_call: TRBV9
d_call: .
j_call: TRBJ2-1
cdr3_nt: TGTGCCAGCAGCTCTTCCCTAAACAATGAGCAGTTCTTC
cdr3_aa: CASSSSLNNEQFF

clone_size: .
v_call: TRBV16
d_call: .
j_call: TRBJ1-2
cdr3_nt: TGTGCCAGCATCAAATTGCCACAGGAGGATGGCTACACCTTC
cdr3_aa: CASIKLPQEDGYTF

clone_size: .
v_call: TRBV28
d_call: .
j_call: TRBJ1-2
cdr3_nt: TGTGCCAGCAGTCCGGGGACACGACCTAGTAACTATGGCTACACCTTC
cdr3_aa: CASSPGTRPSNYGYTF

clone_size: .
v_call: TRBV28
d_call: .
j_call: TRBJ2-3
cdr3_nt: TGTGCCAGCAAGAGCTTCGCAGATACGCAGTATTTT
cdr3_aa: CASKSFADTQYF

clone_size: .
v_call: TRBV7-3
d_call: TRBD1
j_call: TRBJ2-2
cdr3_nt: TGTGCCAGCAGCTTGACAGGGGGCTTCGCCGGGGAGCTGTTTTTT
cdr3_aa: CASSLTGGFAGELFF

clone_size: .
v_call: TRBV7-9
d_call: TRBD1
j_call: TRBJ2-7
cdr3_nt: TGTGCCAGCAGCCGCCCTGGACAGGGGGCAATCTTATACGAGCAGTACTTC
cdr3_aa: CASSRPGQGAILYEQYF

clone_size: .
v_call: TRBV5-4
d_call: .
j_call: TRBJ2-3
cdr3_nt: TGTGCCAGCACTCCCCCTCGGCTACCCACTAGCACAGATACGCAGTATTTT
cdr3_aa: CASTPPRLPTSTDTQYF

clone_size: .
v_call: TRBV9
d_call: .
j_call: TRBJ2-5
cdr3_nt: TGTGCCAGCAGCGTAAGACAGGAAACGGCCCAGTACTTC
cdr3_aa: CASSVRQETAQYF

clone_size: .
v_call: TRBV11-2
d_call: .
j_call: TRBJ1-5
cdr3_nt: TGTGCCAGCAGCTTAGCCGGGACGGTGAATCAGCCCCAGCATTTT
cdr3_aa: CASSLAGTVNQPQHF

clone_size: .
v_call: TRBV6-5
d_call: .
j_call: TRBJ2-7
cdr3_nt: TGTGCCACAAGAGGCTCCGCCAGGGGTTTCGGGGAGCAGTACTTC
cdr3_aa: CATRGSARGFGEQYF

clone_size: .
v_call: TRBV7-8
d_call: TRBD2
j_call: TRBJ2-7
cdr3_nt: TGTGCCAGCAGCTTTAGGCGGACTAGCGCCTACGAGCAGTACTTC
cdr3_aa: CASSFRRTSAYEQYF

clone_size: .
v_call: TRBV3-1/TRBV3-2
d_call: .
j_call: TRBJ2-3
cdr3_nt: TGTGCCAGCAGCTTACGGTTGGGCACAGATACGCAGTATTTT
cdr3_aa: CASSLRLGTDTQYF

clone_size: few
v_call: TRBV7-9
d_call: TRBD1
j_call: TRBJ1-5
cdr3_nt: TGTGCCAGCAGCAACAGGGGACAGCCCCAGCATTTT
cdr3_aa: CASSNRGQPQHF

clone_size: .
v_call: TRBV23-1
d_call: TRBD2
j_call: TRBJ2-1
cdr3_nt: TGCGCCAGCAGAATCCCCGGGGACAGGTGGACTAGCGGGAAAGACCTCAATGAGCAGTTCTTC
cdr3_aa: CASRIPGDRWTSGKDLNEQFF

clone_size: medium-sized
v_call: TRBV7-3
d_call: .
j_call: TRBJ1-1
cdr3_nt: TGTGCCAGCAGCTTAAGTACAGGGCCCAACACTGAAGCTTTCTTT
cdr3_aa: CASSLSTGPNTEAFF

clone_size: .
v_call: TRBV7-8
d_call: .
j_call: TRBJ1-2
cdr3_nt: TGTGCCAGCAGCTTAGTTGAGCGGAAACAGAGCCGTAGAAATGGCTACACCTTC
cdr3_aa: CASSLVERKQSRRNGYTF

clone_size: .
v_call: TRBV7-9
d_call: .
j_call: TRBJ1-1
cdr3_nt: TGTGCCAGCAGCTTAGAGGGTGGGGCAGGGAGGACTGAAGCTTTCTTT
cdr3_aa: CASSLEGGAGRTEAFF

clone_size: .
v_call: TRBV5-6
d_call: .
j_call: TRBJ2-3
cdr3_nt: TGTGCCAGCAGCCACGGACCCGTTGGCCTTACAGATACGCAGTATTTT
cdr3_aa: CASSHGPVGLTDTQYF

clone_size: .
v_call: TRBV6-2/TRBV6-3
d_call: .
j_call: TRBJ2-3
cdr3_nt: TGTGCCAGCAGTTACTCGAATGAGGCAGATACGCAGTATTTT
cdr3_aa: CASSYSNEADTQYF

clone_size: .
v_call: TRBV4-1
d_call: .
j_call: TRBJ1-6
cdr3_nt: TGCGCCAGCAGCCAAGTCCAGGGGAATTCACCCCTCCACTTT
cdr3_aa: CASSQVQGNSPLHF

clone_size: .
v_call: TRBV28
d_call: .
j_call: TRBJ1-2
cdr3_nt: TGTGCCAGCAGTGTACAGGGCTATGGCTACACCTTC
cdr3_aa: CASSVQGYGYTF

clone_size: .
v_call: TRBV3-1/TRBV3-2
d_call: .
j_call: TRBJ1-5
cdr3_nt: TGTGCCAGCAGCCAAGATCCGGGGCTTGGGACCCCCCAGCATTTT
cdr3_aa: CASSQDPGLGTPQHF

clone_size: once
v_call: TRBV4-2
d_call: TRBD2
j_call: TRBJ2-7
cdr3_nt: TGTGCCAGCAGCCAAGATCTAAGCGGGGAATACGAGCAGTACTTC
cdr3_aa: CASSQDLSGEYEQYF

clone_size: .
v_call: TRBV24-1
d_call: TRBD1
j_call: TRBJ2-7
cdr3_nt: TGTGCCACCAGTGCCCCCGTCGGGACAGGGCCCTACGAGCAGTACTTC
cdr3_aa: CATSAPVGTGPYEQYF